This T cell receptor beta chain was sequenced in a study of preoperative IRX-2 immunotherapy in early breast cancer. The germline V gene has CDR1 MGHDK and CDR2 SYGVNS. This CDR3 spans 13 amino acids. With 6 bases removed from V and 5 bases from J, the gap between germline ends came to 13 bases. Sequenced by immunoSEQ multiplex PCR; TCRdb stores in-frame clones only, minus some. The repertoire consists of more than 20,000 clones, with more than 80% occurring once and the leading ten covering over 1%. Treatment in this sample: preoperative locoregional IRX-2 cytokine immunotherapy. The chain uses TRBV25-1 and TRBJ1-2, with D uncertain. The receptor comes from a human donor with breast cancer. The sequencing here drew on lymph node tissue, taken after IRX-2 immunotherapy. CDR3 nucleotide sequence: TGTGCCAGCAGGCTGGATGCGAATTATGGCTACACCTTC. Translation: CASRLDANYGYTF.